The 28 T cell receptor beta chains presented below share a single source sample, sequenced in a study of immune cell composition in non-small cell lung cancer. Normal lung sampling was at least 3 cm from the tumour, as distant as possible. Profiling relied on immunoSEQ multiplex PCR, and the TCRdb table lists in-frame clones only, not all of them. The data contain around 2,700 clones, 60% to 80% of them singletons. Source material: non-adjacent lung tissue. Source of these receptors: a human donor with non-small cell lung cancer.

In this sample, this clone turned up once. The genes are TRBV4-3 and TRBJ1-1; D perhaps matches TRBD1 (6 bases). The CDR3 has 16 amino acids. V lost 0 bases, J lost 3 bases, and 14 bases lay in between. In germline, CDR1 is LGHNA, CDR2 YSLEER. The CDR3 region is CASSQDLGDIDTEAFF. The CDR3 nucleotides read TGCGCCAGCAGCCAAGATCTAGGGGACATTGACACTGAAGCTTTCTTT.

Details on this clone: Other DNA sequences in the same sample also yield this CDR3. This rearrangement joins TRBV6-1 to TRBJ2-2; tentative D call: TRBD2 (5 bases). V gave up 6 bases and J gave up 0 bases, with 11 bases separating them. The CDR3 runs 15 residues. The germline gives CDR1 MNHNS, CDR2 SASEGT. CDR3: CASSVEGANTGELFF. CDR3 DNA sequence: TGTGCCAGCAGCGTCGAGGGAGCGAACACCGGGGAGCTGTTTTTT.

The chain has TRBV5-6 and TRBJ2-7; weak D call: TRBD1 (5 bases). Germline CDR1 reads SGHDT; CDR2 reads YYEEEE. The CDR3 runs 16 residues. V was pared by 3 bases and J by 4 bases, with 20 bases between. Written as DNA, the CDR3 is TGTGCCAGCAGCTCGCCCGGGTACAGGCTGGCGTACGAGCAGTACTTC. Its translation is CASSSPGYRLAYEQYF.

The V and J genes are TRBV19 and TRBJ1-6; 7 nucleotides align to TRBD1. The CDR3 is 14 residues long. Germline trimming cut 7 bases from V and 7 bases from J; bases unmatched to any gene: 7. Looked up from germline, CDR1 is LNHDA and CDR2 is SQIVND (reference sequence). CDR3 sequence reads: CASNRDSQNSPLHF. CDR3 DNA: TGTGCCAGTAATCGGGACAGCCAGAATTCACCCCTCCACTTT.

The chain couples TRBV28 to TRBJ2-3, with a weak D call TRBD2 (6 bases). This CDR3 has 14 residues. The germline CDR1 and CDR2 sequences are MDHEN and SYDVKM. V was clipped by 7 bases and J by 4 bases, with 15 bases between them. CDR3 in DNA: TGTGCCAGCAAGGGTATAGGGGAGGCAGATACGCAGTATTTT. This gives the protein CASKGIGEADTQYF.

This chain uses TRBV13 with TRBJ2-2, with 11 bases aligning to TRBD2. The CDR3 contains 17 residues. Looked up from germline, CDR1 is PRHDT and CDR2 is FYEKMQ (reference sequence). Trimming took 5 bases from V and 5 from J; bases not matched to a gene: 10. In nucleotides, the CDR3 is TGTGCCAGCAGCACCGGACTAGCGGGCGAGGAAACCGGGGAGCTGTTTTTT. It is translated as CASSTGLAGEETGELFF.

V usage is TRBV10-3 and J usage is TRBJ2-7; TRBD2 agrees at 9 bases. Germline V gene sequence: CDR1 ENHRY, CDR2 SYGVKD. The ends lost 1 base at V and 1 base at J; junction bases unmatched: 5. The CDR3 length is 16 residues. Here the CDR3 DNA reads TGTGCCATCAGTGAGTGGGGTAGCGGGAGTTCCTACGAGCAGTACTTC. Encoded protein: CAISEWGSGSSYEQYF.

The V and J genes are TRBV6-4 and TRBJ2-1; 8 nucleotides match TRBD2. CDR1 is MRHNA and CDR2 is SNTAGT in the germline V gene. The V segment lost 6 bases and the J segment 6 bases; nucleotides outside the gene matches: 10. The length of the CDR3 is 15 residues. CDR3 coding DNA: TGTGCCAGCAGCGACGCGGTAGCGGGAAGCAATGAGCAGTTCTTC. It is translated as CASSDAVAGSNEQFF.

In this sample, this clone is large. This chain uses TRBV14 with TRBJ1-2; the D is unclear. Germline V lookup: CDR1 SGHDN, CDR2 FVKESK. The CDR3 sequence is 14 residues long. Trimming left V 0 bases short and J 1 base short, with 6 bases between. CDR3 region: CASSQDRDNYGYTF. The CDR3 DNA reads TGTGCCAGCAGCCAAGATCGGGATAACTATGGCTACACCTTC.

The V and J genes are TRBV7-2 and TRBJ2-7, with 8 bases that match TRBD1. The ends lost 5 bases at V and 5 bases at J; junction bases unmatched: 11. Per the germline V gene, CDR1 is SGHTA and CDR2 is FQGNSA. This CDR3 has 15 residues. The CDR3 loop reads CASSPGGQVYHEQYF. Here the CDR3 DNA reads TGTGCCAGCAGCCCAGGGGGACAGGTGTACCACGAGCAGTACTTC.

A few counts support this clone. The J gene is TRBJ1-6, the V gene TRBV10-3; D may be TRBD1 (5 bases). The CDR3 runs 15 residues. The germline gives CDR1 ENHRY, CDR2 SYGVKD. V lost 4 bases, J lost 8 bases, and 15 bases lay in between. The CDR3 DNA follows: TGTGCCATCAGTGCGAGAGCCAGGGAAGATTCACCCCTCCACTTT. It specifies CAISARAREDSPLHF.

This clone occurred a few times. The chain carries TRBV5-6 and TRBJ2-5; 11 bases align to TRBD1. In germline, CDR1 is SGHDT, CDR2 YYEEEE. CDR3 size: 15 residues. Trimming at V came to 4 bases and at J to 4 bases, leaving 6 bases not matched to a gene. Written as DNA, the CDR3 is TGTGCCAGCAGCCCTCCGGGACAGGGGGGAGAGACCCAGTACTTC. Amino acid sequence: CASSPPGQGGETQYF.

The chain has TRBV29-1 and TRBJ2-6, with TRBD2 as a possible D gene (5 bases). CDR3 size: 13 residues. Trimming removed 3 bases from V and 4 bases from J, with 7 bases in between. Germline CDR1 reads SQVTM; CDR2 reads ANQGSEA. The chain's CDR3 is CSVDPGGANVLTF. CDR3 coding DNA: TGCAGCGTTGATCCGGGGGGGGCCAACGTCCTGACTTTC.

The chain carries TRBV27 and TRBJ2-7, with a possible D match to TRBD1 (5 bases). Trimming cost V 2 bases and J 2 bases, with 13 bases left between them. The CDR3 is 15 amino acids. The germline V gene has CDR1 MNHEY and CDR2 SMNVEV (reference sequence). CDR3 sequence (DNA): TGTGCCAGCAGTTTAATCCCAGGGCTCCCCTACGAGCAGTACTTC. Its translation: CASSLIPGLPYEQYF.

The chain joins TRBV6-5 to TRBJ1-1; possible D gene TRBD1, 6 bases. V was pared by 6 bases and J by 1 base, with 12 bases between. Germline V gene lookup returns CDR1 MNHEY and CDR2 SVGAGI. CDR3 size: 14 residues. DNA for the CDR3: TGTGCCAGCAGCCCCACAGGGCCGAACACTGAAGCTTTCTTT. This gives the protein CASSPTGPNTEAFF.

The chain employs TRBV28 and TRBJ2-1; 10 bases fit TRBD2. The CDR3 covers 18 residues. CDR1 MDHEN and CDR2 SYDVKM come from the germline V gene. Trimming at V came to 6 bases and at J to 0 bases, leaving 11 bases not matched to a gene. The CDR3 spells CASRLLAGSPSSYNEQFF. DNA for the CDR3: TGTGCCAGCAGGTTACTAGCGGGAAGCCCGAGCTCCTACAATGAGCAGTTCTTC. The variable domain in full, completed from reference TRBV28 and TRBJ2-1, reads DVKVTQSSRYLVKRTGEKVFLECVQDMDHENMFWYRQDPGLGLRLIYFSYDVKMKEKGDIPEGYSVSREKKERFSLILESASTNQTSMYLCASRLLAGSPSSYNEQFFGPGTRLTVL.

This clone showed up just a few times. The chain uses TRBV6-6 and TRBJ1-1; 7 positions match TRBD1. Losses at the gene ends were 2 bases for V and 6 bases for J; bases not matched to a gene: 9. The germline V gene encodes CDR1 MNHNY and CDR2 SVGAGI (reference sequence). The CDR3 consists of 15 residues. The CDR3 reads CASSYDRALSPEAFF. In DNA, the CDR3 is TGTGCCAGCAGTTACGACAGGGCTCTATCCCCTGAAGCTTTCTTT.

The genes are TRBV5-1 and TRBJ1-5, with 8 bases that match TRBD1. V was clipped by 5 bases and J by 1 base; unmatched bases: 5. This CDR3 comprises 15 residues. CDR1 is SGHRS and CDR2 is YFSETQ in the germline V gene. CDR3 bases: TGCGCCAGCAGTCCGACAGGGGCCAGCAATCAGCCCCAGCATTTT. It codes for CASSPTGASNQPQHF.

This chain uses TRBV5-5 with TRBJ2-1; 9 nucleotides align to TRBD1. The CDR3 spans 16 residues. V gave up 4 bases and J gave up 6 bases; unmatched junction bases: 11. Germline loops: CDR1 SGHKS, CDR2 YYEKEE (reference sequence). The CDR3 nucleotides are TGTGCCAGCAGCCCACCGAGGACAGGGGTGGGCAATGAGCAGTTCTTC. Translated, it gives CASSPPRTGVGNEQFF.

This chain joins TRBV19 and TRBJ2-2; 7 bases align to TRBD2. CDR1 LNHDA and CDR2 SQIVND come from the germline V gene (reference sequence). J was trimmed by 0 bases and V by 5 bases; bases with no gene match: 6. The CDR3 covers 16 residues. Here the CDR3 reads CASSGGGSPNTGELFF. The CDR3 nucleotides read TGTGCCAGTAGTGGGGGGGGATCCCCGAACACCGGGGAGCTGTTTTTT.

The rearrangement links TRBV11-2 to TRBJ2-7; TRBD2 matches at 12 bases. The CDR3 runs to 15 residues. With V trimmed by 5 bases and J by 4 bases, 6 bases remained unmatched. CDR1 SGHAT and CDR2 FQNNGV come from the germline V gene. CDR3 residues: CASSPRTSGVYEQYF. The DNA of the CDR3 is TGTGCCAGCAGCCCCCGGACTAGCGGGGTTTACGAGCAGTACTTC. The whole variable domain, filled in from reference TRBV11-2 and TRBJ2-7, reads EAGVAQSPRYKIIEKRQSVAFWCNPISGHATLYWYQQILGQGPKLLIQFQNNGVVDDSQLPKDRFSAERLKGVDSTLKIQPAKLEDSAVYLCASSPRTSGVYEQYFGPGTRLTVT.

The chain carries TRBV10-3 and TRBJ2-7; 7 bases match TRBD2. Germline CDR1 reads ENHRY; CDR2 reads SYGVKD. The length of the CDR3 is 14 residues. Trimming cost V 11 bases and J 5 bases; bases outside gene matches: 15. CDR3 protein: CASTGGASGHEQYF. The CDR3 DNA reads as TGTGCCTCCACGGGTGGGGCTAGCGGCCACGAGCAGTACTTC.

The genes are TRBV15 and TRBJ1-2; 9 bases map to TRBD1. This CDR3 has 15 amino acids. Germline values: CDR1 LNHNV, CDR2 YYDKDF (reference sequence). The trim removed 0 bases at V and 4 bases at J, leaving 3 bases unmatched. The DNA for the CDR3 is TGTGCCACCAGCAGAGAGGACAGGGGCGGCTATGGCTACACCTTC. It encodes CATSREDRGGYGYTF.

V gene TRBV5-6 combines with J gene TRBJ2-2; TRBD2 aligns across 10 bases. The CDR3 extends over 15 amino acids. In germline, CDR1 is SGHDT, CDR2 YYEEEE. V lost 3 bases and J lost 9; bases outside the gene matches: 8. The CDR3 sequence is CASSSSSGRGRELFF. CDR3 nucleotide sequence: TGTGCCAGCAGCTCTTCTAGCGGGAGAGGCCGGGAGCTGTTTTTT.

The V and J genes are TRBV11-2 and TRBJ1-5; 8 bases are shared with TRBD1. V shed 5 bases and J 9 bases; nucleotides not matched to a gene: 3. CDR3 length: 12 residues. The germline CDR1 and CDR2 sequences are SGHAT and FQNNGV. CDR3: CASSPGTGPQHF. The CDR3 DNA sequence: TGTGCCAGCAGCCCCGGGACAGGGCCCCAGCATTTT.

This chain connects TRBV9 to TRBJ2-3; 10 nucleotides match TRBD2. CDR3 size: 16 residues. Germline lookup yields CDR1 SGDLS and CDR2 YYNGEE. The V gene end was trimmed by 4 bases and the J gene end by 2 bases; junction bases not matched to a gene: 7. The CDR3 coding sequence is TGTGCCAGCAGCACTGGGACTAGCGACTACACAGATACGCAGTATTTT. Residues: CASSTGTSDYTDTQYF. Full variable domain (remainder filled in from reference TRBV9 and TRBJ2-3): DSGVTQTPKHLITATGQRVTLRCSPRSGDLSVYWYQQSLDQGLQFLIQYYNGEERAKGNILERFSAQQFPDLHSELNLSSLELGDSALYFCASSTGTSDYTDTQYFGPGTRLTVL.

The genes are TRBV4-3 and TRBJ2-5; D might be TRBD2 (6 bases). V was cut by 1 base and J by 5 bases, with 14 bases left in between. The germline CDR1 and CDR2 sequences are LGHNA and YSLEER. This CDR3 has 15 residues. The CDR3 DNA reads as TGCGCCAGCAGCCAAGGGATTGGAGGGGTTGAGACCCAGTACTTC. Translation: CASSQGIGGVETQYF.

The rearrangement uses TRBV6-6 and TRBJ2-7; D is ambiguous. The CDR3 has 11 amino acids. Looked up from germline, CDR1 is MNHNY and CDR2 is SVGAGI (reference sequence). V dropped 4 bases and J dropped 5 bases, with 6 bases sitting between them. DNA of the CDR3: TGTGCCAGCAGTTCCCCTGACGAGCAGTACTTC. Its protein product is CASSSPDEQYF.